One sample yielded the 23 T cell receptor beta chains listed below, sequenced in a study of blood T cell repertoires in COVID-19. TCRdb's table, derived via immunoSEQ multiplex PCR, lists solely in-frame clones and lacks some. The table has some 280,000 clones, roughly 85% seen once. Sequenced sample: peripheral blood. The receptors come from a woman in her twenties or thirties with active or convalescent COVID-19.

This chain uses TRBV18 with TRBJ2-2; 12 nucleotides align to TRBD2. Looked up from germline, CDR1 is KGHSH and CDR2 is LQKENI. There are 18 residues in the CDR3. Germline trimming cut 1 base from V and 2 bases from J; bases unmatched to any gene: 5. The CDR3 is CASSPRGLAGSNTGELFF. The CDR3 DNA reads TGTGCCAGCTCACCACGAGGACTAGCGGGGTCCAACACCGGGGAGCTGTTTTTT.

The J gene is TRBJ1-5, the V gene TRBV19; no clear D. This CDR3 contains 15 residues. CDR1 is LNHDA, CDR2 SQIVND, per germline (reference sequence). Trimming cost V 3 bases and J 3 bases, with 12 bases left between them. The CDR3: CASSILLALNQPQHF. The CDR3 coding sequence is TGTGCCAGTAGTATCCTTTTAGCCCTCAATCAGCCCCAGCATTTT.

The rearrangement uses TRBV19 and TRBJ1-1; the match to TRBD1 covers 9 bases. J gave up 8 bases and V 10 bases, and 14 bases lay outside the gene matches. The germline V gene has CDR1 LNHDA and CDR2 SQIVND (reference sequence). The CDR3 is made up of 14 amino acids. CDR3 sequence reads: CATGTGYLSGEAFF. The CDR3, as DNA: TGTGCCACCGGGACAGGGTACTTGAGTGGGGAAGCTTTCTTT.

The gene calls are TRBV2 and TRBJ1-2; D uncertain. Germline CDR1 is SNHLY and CDR2 is FYNNEI. This CDR3 region has 14 residues. Trimming took off 0 bases at V and 6 bases at J, with 11 bases between the two ends. CDR3 nucleotides: TGTGCCAGCAGTGAAGCGCGGTCCGGTGATGGCTACACCTTC. Translated, it gives CASSEARSGDGYTF.

This rearrangement joins TRBV5-4 to TRBJ2-1, with D perhaps matching TRBD1 (6 bases). Trimming pared 1 base from V and 1 base from J, leaving 6 bases between. The CDR3 is made up of 14 amino acids. Germline V gives CDR1 SGHNT, CDR2 YYREEE (reference sequence). The CDR3 DNA reads TGTGCCAGCAGCTTGACAGGGTCCTACAATGAGCAGTTCTTC. Protein: CASSLTGSYNEQFF.

For this clone: The sample holds other DNA sequences that translate to the same CDR3. This sequence joins TRBV7-9 and TRBJ1-1; D ambiguous. V was trimmed by 2 bases and J by 4 bases, leaving 8 bases between them. The CDR3 extends over 13 amino acids. Germline V gene data show CDR1 as SEHNR and CDR2 as FQNEAQ (reference sequence). This CDR3 reads CASSLSAGTEAFF. For the CDR3, the DNA is TGTGCCAGCAGCTTATCGGCAGGCACTGAAGCTTTCTTT.

V is TRBV2 and J is TRBJ2-1; possible D gene TRBD1, 6 bases. The CDR3 has 13 amino acids. The germline V and J ends were trimmed by 4 bases and 3 bases, with 7 bases remaining between them. Germline V gene lookup returns CDR1 SNHLY and CDR2 FYNNEI. CDR3: CASSGTVYNEQFF. The CDR3 region has the DNA TGTGCCAGCAGTGGGACAGTCTACAATGAGCAGTTCTTC.

V and J are TRBV27 and TRBJ1-2, with TRBD1 matching 7 bases. The CDR3 is made up of 15 amino acids. V lost 2 bases, J lost 8 bases, and 11 bases stayed unmatched. Looked up from germline, CDR1 is MNHEY and CDR2 is SMNVEV (reference sequence). CDR3 residues: CASSLNGVTGIGYTF. The CDR3 DNA reads TGTGCCAGCAGTTTAAACGGGGTGACAGGGATAGGCTACACCTTC.

The CDR3 nucleotides are TGTGCCAGCAGTTTATGGTACAGGGCGAACACCGGGGAGCTGTTTTTT. This gives the protein CASSLWYRANTGELFF. The rearrangement joins TRBV27 to TRBJ2-2, with a weak D call TRBD1 (6 bases). Between the trimmed V and J ends, which lost 1 base and 0 bases, there was a span of 9 bases. The CDR3 is 16 residues long. Germline V lookup: CDR1 MNHEY, CDR2 SMNVEV (reference sequence).

The rearrangement links TRBV7-8 to TRBJ2-7; 7 positions match TRBD1. Germline V gene lookup returns CDR1 SGHVS and CDR2 FQNEAQ. V was clipped by 4 bases and J by 3 bases; unmatched bases: 6. The CDR3 contains 14 residues. The CDR3 nucleotides read TGTGCCAGCAGCTCCGGGACAGCTATCTACGAGCAGTACTTC. Translated: CASSSGTAIYEQYF.

CDR3 DNA: TGTGCCAGCAGTGACTCAGCAGGGCCTTCAGATACGCAGTATTTT. It yields the protein CASSDSAGPSDTQYF. The chain is built from TRBV6-4 and TRBJ2-3; a possible D gene is TRBD1 (5 bases). Trimming cost V 0 bases and J 4 bases, with 11 bases left between them. The CDR3 is made up of 15 amino acids. The germline V gene encodes CDR1 MRHNA and CDR2 SNTAGT.

V and J are TRBV5-1 and TRBJ1-1; the D gene is possibly TRBD1 (5 bases). The CDR3 is 16 residues long. Germline V gene data show CDR1 as SGHRS and CDR2 as YFSETQ. V lost 4 bases, J lost 1 base, and 17 bases lay in between. This chain's CDR3 is CASSPEAGRENTEAFF. For the CDR3, the DNA is TGCGCCAGCAGCCCCGAGGCGGGACGCGAGAACACTGAAGCTTTCTTT.

Here the CDR3 DNA reads TGTGCCAGCAGCGCTCCAGGGGGAGCTAATGAAAAACTGTTTTTT. As protein: CASSAPGGANEKLFF. The gene calls are TRBV9 and TRBJ1-4; 7 bases align to TRBD1. Germline values: CDR1 SGDLS, CDR2 YYNGEE. The J segment lost 3 bases and the V segment lost 3 bases, leaving 5 bases of the junction unmatched. The CDR3 length is 15 residues. The full variable domain, in which reference TRBV9 and TRBJ1-4 provide the parts outside the CDR3, is DSGVTQTPKHLITATGQRVTLRCSPRSGDLSVYWYQQSLDQGLQFLIQYYNGEERAKGNILERFSAQQFPDLHSELNLSSLELGDSALYFCASSAPGGANEKLFFGSGTQLSVL.

The chain is built from TRBV18 and TRBJ1-6; possible D gene TRBD1, 6 bases. The CDR3 consists of 14 residues. V shed 6 bases and J shed 9 bases, with 15 bases lying between them. In germline, CDR1 is KGHSH, CDR2 LQKENI. The CDR3 DNA sequence: TGTGCCAGCTCCCTCGGACAGTGGGGTTCACCCCTCCACTTT. Residues: CASSLGQWGSPLHF.

The V gene is TRBV6-5, the J gene TRBJ2-5; 7 positions match TRBD1. V was pared by 6 bases and J by 5 bases, with 12 bases of the junction left unmatched. CDR3 length: 15 amino acids. CDR1 is MNHEY and CDR2 is SVGAGI in the germline V gene. The CDR3 bases are TGTGCCAGCAGCTATGGGACAGCCCAGAGTGAGACCCAGTACTTC. It codes for CASSYGTAQSETQYF.

This rearrangement joins TRBV6-4 to TRBJ2-2; the match to TRBD2 covers 8 bases. CDR1 and CDR2 from the germline V gene are MRHNA and SNTAGT. V was clipped by 4 bases and J by 4 bases; unmatched bases: 2. This CDR3 contains 14 residues. The DNA of the CDR3 is TGTGCCAGCAGTGTGGGGACTAGCACCGGGGAGCTGTTTTTT. Translated: CASSVGTSTGELFF.

J is TRBJ1-2 and V is TRBV30; 7 nucleotides line up with TRBD1. This CDR3 has 13 residues. The ends lost 1 base at V and 7 bases at J; junction bases unmatched: 6. Per germline, CDR1 GTSNPN and CDR2 SVGIG (reference sequence). The CDR3 protein is CAWSELQGSGYTF. CDR3 nucleotide sequence: TGTGCCTGGAGTGAGTTACAGGGGTCTGGCTACACCTTC.

J is TRBJ1-3 and V is TRBV7-2; D is possibly TRBD1 (5 bases). With 1 base removed from V and 4 bases from J, the gap between germline ends came to 8 bases. The V gene's germline CDR1 is SGHTA and CDR2 FQGNSA. This CDR3 contains 14 residues. The CDR3 sequence: CASSLGGVGNTIYF. Written as DNA, the CDR3 is TGTGCCAGCAGCTTAGGGGGGGTCGGAAACACCATATATTTT. The whole variable domain, remainder taken from reference TRBV7-2 and TRBJ1-3, is GAGVSQSPSNKVTEKGKDVELRCDPISGHTALYWYRQSLGQGLEFLIYFQGNSAPDKSGLPSDRFSAERTGGSVSTLTIQRTQQEDSAVYLCASSLGGVGNTIYFGEGSWLTVV.

V usage is TRBV27 and J usage is TRBJ1-2; 9 bases fit TRBD1. Germline V lookup: CDR1 MNHEY, CDR2 SMNVEV (reference sequence). V shed 5 bases, J shed 4 bases, and the junction held 8 bases outside the gene matches. The CDR3 consists of 15 residues. The CDR3 reads CASSPRTGEGYGYTF. As DNA, the CDR3 is TGTGCCAGCAGTCCCCGGACAGGGGAGGGCTATGGCTACACCTTC.

The chain is built from TRBV6-2 or TRBV6-3 and TRBJ2-7; 12 positions match TRBD1. The ends lost 2 bases at V and 0 bases at J; junction bases unmatched: 8. CDR1 and CDR2 (germline): MNHEY, SVGEGT. This CDR3 has 18 amino acids. In nucleotides, the CDR3 is TGTGCCAGCAGTTACGGCGGGACAGGGGGCGTCTACTCCTACGAGCAGTACTTC. This gives the protein CASSYGGTGGVYSYEQYF.

J is TRBJ2-7 and V is TRBV5-1; 8 nucleotides line up with TRBD1. This CDR3 is 15 amino acids long. Germline assignment: CDR1 SGHRS and CDR2 YFSETQ. V was clipped by 3 bases and J by 5 bases; unmatched bases: 10. The CDR3 nucleotides are TGCGCCAGCAGCTCAAATCCGGGACAGGTGGACGAGCAGTACTTC. Protein: CASSSNPGQVDEQYF.

The chain carries TRBV3-1 (or the pseudogene TRBV3-2) and TRBJ2-7, with 12 bases fitting TRBD1. The germline CDR1 and CDR2 sequences are LGHDT and YNNKEL (reference sequence). CDR3 length: 17 amino acids. V was pared by 4 bases and J by 0 bases, with 7 bases of the junction left unmatched. The CDR3 bases are TGTGCCAGCAGCCCCGGGACAGGGGGCCTTAGCTCCTACGAGCAGTACTTC. It encodes CASSPGTGGLSSYEQYF.

The genes are TRBV7-9 and TRBJ1-2; D not certain. Germline CDR1 reads SEHNR; CDR2 reads FQNEAQ (reference sequence). CDR3 length: 14 residues. V lost 3 bases, J lost 5 bases, and 13 bases lay in between. CDR3 DNA: TGTGCCAGCAGCTTGAGCGTTACCCTATATGGCTACACCTTC. Encoded protein: CASSLSVTLYGYTF. Full variable domain (missing parts from reference TRBV7-9 and TRBJ1-2): DTGVSQNPRHKITKRGQNVTFRCDPISEHNRLYWYRQTLGQGPEFLTYFQNEAQLEKSRLLSDRFSAERPKGSFSTLEIQRTEQGDSAMYLCASSLSVTLYGYTFGSGTRLTVV.